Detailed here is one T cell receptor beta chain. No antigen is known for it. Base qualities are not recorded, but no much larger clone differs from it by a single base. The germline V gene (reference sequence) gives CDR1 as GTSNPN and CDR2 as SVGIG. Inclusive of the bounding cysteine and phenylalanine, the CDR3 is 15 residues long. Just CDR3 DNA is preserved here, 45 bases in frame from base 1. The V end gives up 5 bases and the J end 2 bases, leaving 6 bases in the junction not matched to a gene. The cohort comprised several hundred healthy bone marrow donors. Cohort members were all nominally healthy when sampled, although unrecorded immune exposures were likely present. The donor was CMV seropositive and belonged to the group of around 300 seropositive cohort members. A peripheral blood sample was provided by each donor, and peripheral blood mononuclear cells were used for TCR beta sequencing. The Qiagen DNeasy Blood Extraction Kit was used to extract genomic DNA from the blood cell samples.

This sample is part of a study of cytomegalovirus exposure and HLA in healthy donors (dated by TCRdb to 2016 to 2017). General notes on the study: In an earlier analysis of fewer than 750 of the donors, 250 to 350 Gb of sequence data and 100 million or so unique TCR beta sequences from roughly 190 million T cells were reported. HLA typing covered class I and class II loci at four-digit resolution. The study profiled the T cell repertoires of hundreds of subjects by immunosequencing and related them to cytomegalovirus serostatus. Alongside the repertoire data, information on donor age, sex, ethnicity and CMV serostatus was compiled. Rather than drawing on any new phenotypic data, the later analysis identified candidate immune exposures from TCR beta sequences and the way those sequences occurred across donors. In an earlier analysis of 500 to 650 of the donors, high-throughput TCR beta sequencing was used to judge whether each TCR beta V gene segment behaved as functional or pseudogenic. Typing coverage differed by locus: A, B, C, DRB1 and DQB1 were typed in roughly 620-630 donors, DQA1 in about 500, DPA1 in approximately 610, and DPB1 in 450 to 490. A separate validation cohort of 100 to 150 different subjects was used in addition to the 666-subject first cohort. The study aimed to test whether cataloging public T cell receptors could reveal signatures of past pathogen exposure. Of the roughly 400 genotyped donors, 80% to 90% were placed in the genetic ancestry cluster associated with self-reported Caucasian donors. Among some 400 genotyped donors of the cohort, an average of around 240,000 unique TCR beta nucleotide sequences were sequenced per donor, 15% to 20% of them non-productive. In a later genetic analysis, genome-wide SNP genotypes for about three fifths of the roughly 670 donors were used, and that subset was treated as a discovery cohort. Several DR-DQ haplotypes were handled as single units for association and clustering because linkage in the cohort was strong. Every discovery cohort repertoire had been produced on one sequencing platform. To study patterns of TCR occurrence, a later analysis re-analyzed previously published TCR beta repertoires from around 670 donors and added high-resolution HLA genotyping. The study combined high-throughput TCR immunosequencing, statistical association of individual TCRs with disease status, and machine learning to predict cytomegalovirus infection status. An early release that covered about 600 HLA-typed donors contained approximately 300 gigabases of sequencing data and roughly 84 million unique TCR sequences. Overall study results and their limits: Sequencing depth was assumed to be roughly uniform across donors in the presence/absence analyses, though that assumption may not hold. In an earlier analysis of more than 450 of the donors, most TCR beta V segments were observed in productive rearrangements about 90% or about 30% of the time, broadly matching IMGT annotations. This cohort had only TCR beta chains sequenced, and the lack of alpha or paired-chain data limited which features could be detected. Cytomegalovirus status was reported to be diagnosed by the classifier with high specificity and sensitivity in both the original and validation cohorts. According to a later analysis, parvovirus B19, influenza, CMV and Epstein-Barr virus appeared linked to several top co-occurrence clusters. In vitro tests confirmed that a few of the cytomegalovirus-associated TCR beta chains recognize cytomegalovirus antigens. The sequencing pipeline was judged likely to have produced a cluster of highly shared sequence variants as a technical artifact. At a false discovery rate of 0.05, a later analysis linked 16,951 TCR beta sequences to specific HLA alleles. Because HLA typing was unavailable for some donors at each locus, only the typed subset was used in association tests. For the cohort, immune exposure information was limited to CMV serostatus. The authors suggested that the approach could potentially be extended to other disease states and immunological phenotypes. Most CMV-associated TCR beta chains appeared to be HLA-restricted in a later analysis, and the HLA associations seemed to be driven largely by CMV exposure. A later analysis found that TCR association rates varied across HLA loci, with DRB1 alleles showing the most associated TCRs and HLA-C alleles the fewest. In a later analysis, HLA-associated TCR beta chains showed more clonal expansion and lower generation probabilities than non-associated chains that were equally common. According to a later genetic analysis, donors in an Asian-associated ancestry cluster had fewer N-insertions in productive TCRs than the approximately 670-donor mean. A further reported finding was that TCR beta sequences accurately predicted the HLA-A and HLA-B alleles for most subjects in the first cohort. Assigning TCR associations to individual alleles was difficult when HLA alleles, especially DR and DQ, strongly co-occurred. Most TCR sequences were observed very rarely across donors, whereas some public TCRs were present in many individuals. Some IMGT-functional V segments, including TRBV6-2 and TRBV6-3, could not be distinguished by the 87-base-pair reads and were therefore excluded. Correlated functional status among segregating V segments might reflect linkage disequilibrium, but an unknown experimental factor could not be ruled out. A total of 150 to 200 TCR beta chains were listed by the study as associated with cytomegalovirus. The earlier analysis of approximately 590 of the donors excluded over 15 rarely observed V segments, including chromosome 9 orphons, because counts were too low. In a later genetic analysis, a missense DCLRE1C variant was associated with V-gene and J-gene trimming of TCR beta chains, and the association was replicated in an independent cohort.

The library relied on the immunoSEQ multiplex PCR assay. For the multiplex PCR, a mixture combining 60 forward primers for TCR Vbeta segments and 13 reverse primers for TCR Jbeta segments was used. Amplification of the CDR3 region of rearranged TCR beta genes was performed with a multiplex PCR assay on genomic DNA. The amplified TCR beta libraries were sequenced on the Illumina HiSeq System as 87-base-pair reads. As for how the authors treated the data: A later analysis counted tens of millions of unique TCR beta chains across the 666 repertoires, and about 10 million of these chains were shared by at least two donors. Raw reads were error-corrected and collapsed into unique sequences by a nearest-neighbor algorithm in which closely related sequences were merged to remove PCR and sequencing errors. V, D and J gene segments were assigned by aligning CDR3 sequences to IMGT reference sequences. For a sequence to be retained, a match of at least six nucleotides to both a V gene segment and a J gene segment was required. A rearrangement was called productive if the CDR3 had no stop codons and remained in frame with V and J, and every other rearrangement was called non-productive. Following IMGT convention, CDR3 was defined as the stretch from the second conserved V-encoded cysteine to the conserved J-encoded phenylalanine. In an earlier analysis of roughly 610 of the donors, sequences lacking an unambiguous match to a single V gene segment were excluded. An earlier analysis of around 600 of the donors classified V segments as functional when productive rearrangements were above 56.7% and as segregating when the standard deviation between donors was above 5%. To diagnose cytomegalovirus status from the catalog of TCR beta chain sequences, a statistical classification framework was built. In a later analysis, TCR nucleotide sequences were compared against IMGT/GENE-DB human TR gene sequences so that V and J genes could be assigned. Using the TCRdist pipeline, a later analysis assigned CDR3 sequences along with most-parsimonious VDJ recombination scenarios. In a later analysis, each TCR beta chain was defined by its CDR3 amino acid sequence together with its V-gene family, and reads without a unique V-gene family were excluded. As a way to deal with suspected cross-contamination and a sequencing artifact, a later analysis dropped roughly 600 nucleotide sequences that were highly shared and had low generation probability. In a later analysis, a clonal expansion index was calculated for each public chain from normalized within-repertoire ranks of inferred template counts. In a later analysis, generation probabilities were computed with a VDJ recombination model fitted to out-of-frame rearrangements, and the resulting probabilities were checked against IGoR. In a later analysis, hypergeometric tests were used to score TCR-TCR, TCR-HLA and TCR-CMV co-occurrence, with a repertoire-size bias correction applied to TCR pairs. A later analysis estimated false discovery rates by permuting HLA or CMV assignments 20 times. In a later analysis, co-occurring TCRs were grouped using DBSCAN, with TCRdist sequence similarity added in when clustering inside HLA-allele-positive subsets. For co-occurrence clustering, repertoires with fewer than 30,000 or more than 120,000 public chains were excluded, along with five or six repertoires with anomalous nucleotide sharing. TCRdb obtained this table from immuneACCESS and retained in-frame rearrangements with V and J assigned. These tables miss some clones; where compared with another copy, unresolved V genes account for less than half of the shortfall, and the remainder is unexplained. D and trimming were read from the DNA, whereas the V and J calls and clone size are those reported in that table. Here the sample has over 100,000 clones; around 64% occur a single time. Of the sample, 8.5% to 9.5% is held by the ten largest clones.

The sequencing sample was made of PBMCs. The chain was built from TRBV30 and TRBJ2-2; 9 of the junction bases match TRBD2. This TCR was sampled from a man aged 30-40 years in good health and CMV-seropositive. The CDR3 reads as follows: CAWGGTSPNTGELFF. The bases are TGTGCCTGGGGCGGGACTAGCCCTAACACCGGGGAGCTGTTTTTT.